The source of this TCR beta chain is a study of cytomegalovirus exposure and HLA in healthy donors. Study summary: A later analysis reported the approximately 120 validation repertoires used the same platform as the 666 first-cohort repertoires. Study findings and constraints: 150 to 200 TCR beta chains were listed as cytomegalovirus-associated.

Method: immunoSEQ multiplex PCR; TCRdb's copy keeps in-frame clones and lacks some. The data contain 170,000 or so clones, 85% of them seen just once; the ten biggest clones take up more than 15%. Comments on this clone: What it binds is unknown.

The J segment lost 1 base and the V segment lost 10 bases, leaving 10 bases of the junction unmatched. CDR3 length: 15 amino acids. Germline V gene lookup returns CDR1 KGHSH and CDR2 LQKENI. The sequence derives from a man aged 18 to 29 in good health and CMV-seropositive. The specimen was PBMCs. This chain joins TRBV18 and TRBJ2-1; 7 bases line up with TRBD2. The CDR3, as DNA: TGTGCCAAGCCCCGGAGGGAGGGATCCTACAATGAGCAGTTCTTC. This gives the protein CAKPRREGSYNEQFF.